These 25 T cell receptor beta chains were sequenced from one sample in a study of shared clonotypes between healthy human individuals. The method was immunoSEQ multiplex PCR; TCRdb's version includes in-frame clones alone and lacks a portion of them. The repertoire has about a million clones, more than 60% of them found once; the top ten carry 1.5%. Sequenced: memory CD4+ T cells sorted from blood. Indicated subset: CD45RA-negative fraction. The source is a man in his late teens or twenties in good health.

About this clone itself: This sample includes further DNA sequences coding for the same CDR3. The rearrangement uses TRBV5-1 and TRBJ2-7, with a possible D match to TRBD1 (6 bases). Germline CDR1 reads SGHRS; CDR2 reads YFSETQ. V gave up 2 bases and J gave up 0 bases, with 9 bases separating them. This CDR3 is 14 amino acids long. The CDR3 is CASSLQGLSYEQYF. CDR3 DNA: TGCGCCAGCAGCTTACAGGGCCTCTCCTACGAGCAGTACTTC.

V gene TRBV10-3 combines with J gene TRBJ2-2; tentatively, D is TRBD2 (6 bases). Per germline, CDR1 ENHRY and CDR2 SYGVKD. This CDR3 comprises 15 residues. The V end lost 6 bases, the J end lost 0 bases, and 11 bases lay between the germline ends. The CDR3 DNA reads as TGTGCCATCAGGAGGGACTTAACGAACACCGGGGAGCTGTTTTTT. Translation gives CAIRRDLTNTGELFF.

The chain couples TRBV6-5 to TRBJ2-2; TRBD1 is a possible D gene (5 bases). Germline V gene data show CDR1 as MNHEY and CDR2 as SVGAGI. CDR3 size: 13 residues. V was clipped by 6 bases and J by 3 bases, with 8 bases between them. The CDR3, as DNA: TGTGCCAGCAGGACAGACCACACCGGGGAGCTGTTTTTT. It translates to CASRTDHTGELFF.

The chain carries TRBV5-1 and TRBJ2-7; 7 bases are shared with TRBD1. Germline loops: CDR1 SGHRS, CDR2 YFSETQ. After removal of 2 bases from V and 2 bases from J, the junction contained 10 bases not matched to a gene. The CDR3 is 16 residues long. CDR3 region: CASSFIGQALPYEQYF. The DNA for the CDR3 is TGCGCCAGCAGCTTCATCGGACAGGCCCTACCCTACGAGCAGTACTTC.

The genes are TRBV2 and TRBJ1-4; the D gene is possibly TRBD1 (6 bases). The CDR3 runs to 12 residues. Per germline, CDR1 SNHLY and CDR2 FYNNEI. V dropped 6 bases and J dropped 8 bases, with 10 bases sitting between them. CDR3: CASRTGGEKLFF. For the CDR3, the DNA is TGTGCCAGCAGGACGGGGGGCGAAAAACTGTTTTTT.

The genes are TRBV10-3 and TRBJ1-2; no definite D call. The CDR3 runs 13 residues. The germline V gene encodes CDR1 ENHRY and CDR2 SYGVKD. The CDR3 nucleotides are TGTGCGAAAGTATCGGAGGGTAGGTATGGCTACACCTTC. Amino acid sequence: CAKVSEGRYGYTF.

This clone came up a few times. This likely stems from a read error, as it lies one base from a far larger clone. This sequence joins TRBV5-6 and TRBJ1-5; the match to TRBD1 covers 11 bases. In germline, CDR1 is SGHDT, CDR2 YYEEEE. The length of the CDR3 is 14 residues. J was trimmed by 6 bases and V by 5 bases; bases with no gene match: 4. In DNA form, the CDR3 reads TGTGCCAGCAGTCGGACAGGGGGCGCTCAGCCCCAGCATTTT. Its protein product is CASSRTGGAQPQHF.

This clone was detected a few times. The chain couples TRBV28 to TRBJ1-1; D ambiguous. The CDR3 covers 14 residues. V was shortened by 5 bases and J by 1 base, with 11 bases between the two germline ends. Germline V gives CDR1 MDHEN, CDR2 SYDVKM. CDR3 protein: CASSLAGPNTEAFF. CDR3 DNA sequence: TGTGCCAGCAGTCTTGCTGGGCCGAACACTGAAGCTTTCTTT.

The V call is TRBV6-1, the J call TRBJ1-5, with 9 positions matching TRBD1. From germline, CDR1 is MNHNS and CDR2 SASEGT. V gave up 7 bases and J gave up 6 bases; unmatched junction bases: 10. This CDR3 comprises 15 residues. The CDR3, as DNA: TGTGCCAGCAAGATCGGGACAGGGAGGATTCAGCCCCAGCATTTT. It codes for CASKIGTGRIQPQHF.

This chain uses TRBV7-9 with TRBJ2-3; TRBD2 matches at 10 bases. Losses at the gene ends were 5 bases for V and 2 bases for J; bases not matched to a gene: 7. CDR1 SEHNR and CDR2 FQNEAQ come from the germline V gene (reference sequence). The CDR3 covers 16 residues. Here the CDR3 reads CASSPGTSVATDTQYF. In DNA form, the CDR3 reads TGTGCCAGCAGCCCCGGGACTAGCGTCGCCACAGATACGCAGTATTTT.

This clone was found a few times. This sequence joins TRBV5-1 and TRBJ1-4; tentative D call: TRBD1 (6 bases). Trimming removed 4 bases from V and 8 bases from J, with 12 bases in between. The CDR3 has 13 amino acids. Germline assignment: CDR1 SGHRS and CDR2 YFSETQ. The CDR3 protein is CASSRGTSEKLFF. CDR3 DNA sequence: TGCGCCAGCAGCCGCGGGACATCCGAAAAACTGTTTTTT.

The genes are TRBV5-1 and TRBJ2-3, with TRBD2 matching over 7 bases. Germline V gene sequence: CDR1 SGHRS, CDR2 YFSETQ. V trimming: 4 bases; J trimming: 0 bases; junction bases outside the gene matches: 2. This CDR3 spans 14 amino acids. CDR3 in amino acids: CASSGGRSTDTQYF. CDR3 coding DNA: TGCGCCAGCAGCGGCGGGAGAAGCACAGATACGCAGTATTTT.

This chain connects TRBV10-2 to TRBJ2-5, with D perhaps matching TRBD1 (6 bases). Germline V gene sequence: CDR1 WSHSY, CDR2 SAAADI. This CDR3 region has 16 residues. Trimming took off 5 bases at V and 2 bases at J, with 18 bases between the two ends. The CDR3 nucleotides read TGCGCCAGCAGTTCCGACAGGTTGGCTGCTCAAGAGACCCAGTACTTC. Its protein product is CASSSDRLAAQETQYF.

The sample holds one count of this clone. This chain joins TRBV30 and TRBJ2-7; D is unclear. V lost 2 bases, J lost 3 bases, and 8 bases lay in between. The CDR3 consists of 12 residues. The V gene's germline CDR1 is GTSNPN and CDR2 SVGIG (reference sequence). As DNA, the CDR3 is TGTGCCTGGAGTTCTGGGATCTACGAGCAGTACTTC. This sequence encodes CAWSSGIYEQYF.

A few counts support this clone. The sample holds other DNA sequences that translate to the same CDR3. CDR3 DNA sequence: TGTGCCAGCAGTGATGAGGGCGCGACCTATGGCTACACCTTC. Protein: CASSDEGATYGYTF. V is TRBV25-1 and J is TRBJ1-2; D remains ambiguous. The CDR3 totals 14 residues. The germline V gene has CDR1 MGHDK and CDR2 SYGVNS. V lost 3 bases and J lost 4, with 12 bases in between.

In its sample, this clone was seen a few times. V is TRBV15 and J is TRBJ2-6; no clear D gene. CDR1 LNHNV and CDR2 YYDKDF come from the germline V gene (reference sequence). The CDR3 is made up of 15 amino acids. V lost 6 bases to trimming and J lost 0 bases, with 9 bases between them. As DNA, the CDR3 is TGTGCCACCAGTACCCGTTTCTCTGGGGCCAACGTCCTGACTTTC. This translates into CATSTRFSGANVLTF.

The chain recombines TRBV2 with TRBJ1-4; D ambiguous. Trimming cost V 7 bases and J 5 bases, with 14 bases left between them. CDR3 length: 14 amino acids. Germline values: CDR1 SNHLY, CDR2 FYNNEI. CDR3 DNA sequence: TGTGCCAGCATTCCGGACGGAAGAAATGAAAAACTGTTTTTT. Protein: CASIPDGRNEKLFF.

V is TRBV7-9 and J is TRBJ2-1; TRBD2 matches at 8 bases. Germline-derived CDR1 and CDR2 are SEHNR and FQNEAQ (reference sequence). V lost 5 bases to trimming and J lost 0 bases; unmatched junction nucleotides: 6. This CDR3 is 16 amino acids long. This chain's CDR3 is CASSRSGGSSYNEQFF. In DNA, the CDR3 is TGTGCCAGCAGCCGGAGCGGGGGCAGCTCCTACAATGAGCAGTTCTTC.

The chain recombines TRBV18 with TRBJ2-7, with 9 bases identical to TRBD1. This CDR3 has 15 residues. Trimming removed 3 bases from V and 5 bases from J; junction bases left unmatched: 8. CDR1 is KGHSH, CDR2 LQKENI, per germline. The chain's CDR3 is CASSPPGQGRHEQYF. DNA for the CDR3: TGTGCCAGCTCACCGCCTGGACAGGGGCGTCACGAGCAGTACTTC.

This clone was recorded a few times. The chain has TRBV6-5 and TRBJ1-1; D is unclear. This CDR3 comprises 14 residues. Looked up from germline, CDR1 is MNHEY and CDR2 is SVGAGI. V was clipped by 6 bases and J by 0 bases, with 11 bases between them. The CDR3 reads CASSRGGLNTEAFF. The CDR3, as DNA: TGTGCCAGCAGCCGAGGTGGATTGAACACTGAAGCTTTCTTT.

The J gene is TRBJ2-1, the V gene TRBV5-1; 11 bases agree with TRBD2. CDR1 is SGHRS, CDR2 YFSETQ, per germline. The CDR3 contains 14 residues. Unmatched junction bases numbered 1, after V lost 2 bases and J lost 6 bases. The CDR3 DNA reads TGCGCCAGCAGCTTTAGCGGGGGGGCCAATGAGCAGTTCTTC. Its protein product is CASSFSGGANEQFF.

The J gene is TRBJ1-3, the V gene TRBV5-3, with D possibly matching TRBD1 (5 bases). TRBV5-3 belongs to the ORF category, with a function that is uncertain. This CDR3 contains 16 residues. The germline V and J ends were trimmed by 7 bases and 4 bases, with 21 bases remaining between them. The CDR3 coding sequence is TGTGCCAGACCGCGGGGCTCTGGACTGGAAGGAAACACCATATATTTT. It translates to CARPRGSGLEGNTIYF.

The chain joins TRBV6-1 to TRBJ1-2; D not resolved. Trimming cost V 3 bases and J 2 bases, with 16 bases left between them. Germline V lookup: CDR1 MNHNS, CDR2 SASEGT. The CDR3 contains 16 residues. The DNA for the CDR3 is TGTGCCAGCAGTGACTTCAACTTGGCAGCCAACTATGGCTACACCTTC. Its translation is CASSDFNLAANYGYTF.

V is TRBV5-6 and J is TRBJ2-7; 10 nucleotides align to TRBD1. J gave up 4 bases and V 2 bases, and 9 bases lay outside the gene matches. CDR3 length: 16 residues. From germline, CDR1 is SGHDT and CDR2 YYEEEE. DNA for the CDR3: TGTGCCAGCAGCTTAATCTCCGGGACAGGGGCGTACGAGCAGTACTTC. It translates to CASSLISGTGAYEQYF.

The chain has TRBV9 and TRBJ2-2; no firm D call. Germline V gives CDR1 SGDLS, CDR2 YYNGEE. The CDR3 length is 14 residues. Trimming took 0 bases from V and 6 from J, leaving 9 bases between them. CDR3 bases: TGTGCCAGCAGCGTAGTCCCTGAGCCCGGGGAGCTGTTTTTT. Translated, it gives CASSVVPEPGELFF. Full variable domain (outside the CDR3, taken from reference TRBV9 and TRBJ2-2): DSGVTQTPKHLITATGQRVTLRCSPRSGDLSVYWYQQSLDQGLQFLIQYYNGEERAKGNILERFSAQQFPDLHSELNLSSLELGDSALYFCASSVVPEPGELFFGEGSRLTVL.